The entry that follows covers one T cell receptor beta chain sequence. These data belong to a study of control samples from healthy donors and cancer patients. Profiled with immunoSEQ multiplex PCR; TCRdb holds only in-frame clones, not every one. Among 100,000 to 150,000 clones listed, about nine tenths were seen once. In germline, CDR1 is MDHEN, CDR2 SYDVKM. This CDR3 is 14 amino acids long. The germline V and J ends were trimmed by 2 bases and 5 bases, with 9 bases remaining between them. This rearrangement joins TRBV28 to TRBJ2-2; D is unresolved. This clonotype originated in a man aged 18 to 30 in good health. Sequencing was done on a sample of blood. DNA of the CDR3: TGTGCCAGCAGTTTAGTGCCGCTAACCGGGGAGCTGTTTTTT. Translating gives CASSLVPLTGELFF.